This paragraph covers one TCR beta chain sequence. These data are taken from a study of shared clonotypes between healthy human individuals. Profiling relied on immunoSEQ multiplex PCR, and the TCRdb table lists in-frame clones only, not all of them. The sample has about 2 million clones, less than 95% seen once; the top ten hold more than 0.9%. Naive CD8 populations comprised CD45RO-negative cells positively selected for CCR7, excluding terminally differentiated effector memory CD45RA+ cells. The CDR3 has 17 residues. Germline CDR1 reads LGHNA; CDR2 reads YSLEER. V lost 0 bases and J 6 bases, leaving 21 bases between the germline ends.

Sequencing was done on a sample of naive CD8+ T cells sorted from blood. This sequence originates from a man aged 18 to 30 in good health. The rearrangement joins TRBV4-3 to TRBJ2-7; TRBD2 might be the D (5 bases). CDR3 region: CASSQDVEGEDFGEQYF. CDR3 bases: TGCGCCAGCAGCCAAGATGTTGAGGGAGAGGATTTTGGCGAGCAGTACTTC.